The 11 T cell receptor beta chains presented below share a single source sample, sequenced in a study of CD8 T cells in ankylosing spondylitis. TCRdb re-called the 5' RACE reads through MiXCR, storing one row per CDR3 protein. This sample has some 250,000 distinct CDR3 sequences, with about 10% found just once. Material for sequencing was blood, either unsorted or a sorted T cell fraction (not recorded which). These receptor sequences come from a male donor with ankylosing spondylitis or in good health (not recorded which).

Worth noting for this clonotype: A much larger clone differs from this one at a single base, so this may be a read error. The rearrangement uses TRBV4-2 and TRBJ2-7; 7 nucleotides agree with TRBD1. CDR1 and CDR2 (germline): LGHNA, YNFKEQ. CDR3 size: 13 residues. The CDR3 region has the DNA TGTGCCAGCAGCCCTGGACAGGTCGCCGAGCAGCACTTC. It codes for CASSPGQVAEQHF.

This clonotype occurred many times. The gene calls are TRBV5-8 and TRBJ2-3, with D possibly TRBD2 on 6 matching bases. Per germline, CDR1 SGHTS and CDR2 YDEGEE. Trimming stripped 4 bases from V and 2 bases from J, with 20 bases between. This CDR3 spans 17 amino acids. The chain's CDR3 is CASSSGLANPLTDTQYF. DNA of the CDR3: TGTGCCAGCAGCAGCGGCCTAGCGAACCCCCTCACAGATACGCAGTATTTT.

This clonotype was seen many times. This chain connects TRBV4-1 to TRBJ1-4; D gene uncertain. Looked up from germline, CDR1 is MGHRA and CDR2 is YSYEKL. V was pared by 0 bases and J by 7 bases, with 15 bases between. There are 16 residues in the CDR3. DNA of the CDR3: TGCGCCAGCAGCCAAGATCTTGAGGGATCCCGTGAAAAACTGTTTTTT. This translates into CASSQDLEGSREKLFF.

This sequence joins TRBV6-2 or TRBV6-3 and TRBJ2-7; TRBD2 aligns across 9 bases. The J segment lost 4 bases and the V segment lost 6 bases, leaving 7 bases of the junction unmatched. Germline V gene sequence: CDR1 MNHEY, CDR2 SVGEGT. CDR3 size: 14 residues. The CDR3 loop reads CASRTRREGYEQYF. The CDR3 DNA sequence: TGTGCCAGCAGAACTAGGCGGGAGGGATACGAGCAGTACTTC.

In this sample, this clonotype turned up many times. The chain uses TRBV20-1 and TRBJ2-7; perhaps TRBD2 as D (6 bases). Germline V gene data show CDR1 as DFQATT and CDR2 as SNEGSKA (reference sequence). The CDR3 is 12 amino acids. Trimming pared 6 bases from V and 0 bases from J, leaving 9 bases between. CDR3 DNA: TGCAGTGCCGGGGGTTCCTCCTACGAGCAGTACTTC. Translating it yields CSAGGSSYEQYF.

The chain has TRBV2 and TRBJ2-1; a weak D match, TRBD2 (6 bases). CDR1 is SNHLY and CDR2 is FYNNEI in the germline V gene. The CDR3 has 15 amino acids. V lost 7 bases to trimming and J lost 7 bases, with 20 bases between them. CDR3 amino acids: CASTTVGDFKNEQFF. CDR3 bases: TGTGCCAGCACAACGGTGGGGGACTTCAAAAATGAGCAGTTCTTC.

This clonotype was observed at least ten times. J is TRBJ2-3 and V is TRBV5-1; TRBD1 matches at 8 bases. This CDR3 spans 15 amino acids. The J segment lost 2 bases and the V segment lost 1 base, leaving 3 bases of the junction unmatched. Germline CDR1 SGHRS, CDR2 YFSETQ. Here the CDR3 reads CASSLTDRATDTQYF. The CDR3 nucleotides are TGCGCCAGCAGCTTGACGGACAGGGCCACAGATACGCAGTATTTT. Together with reference TRBV5-1 and TRBJ2-3, the CDR3 gives the full variable domain: KAGVTQTPRYLIKTRGQQVTLSCSPISGHRSVSWYQQTPGQGLQFLFEYFSETQRNKGNFPGRFSGRQFSNSRSEMNVSTLELGDSALYLCASSLTDRATDTQYFGPGTRLTVL.

This clonotype was recorded a few times. The rearrangement joins TRBV4-1 to TRBJ2-7; D possibly corresponds to TRBD1 (5 bases). Germline lookup yields CDR1 MGHRA and CDR2 YSYEKL. The CDR3 contains 15 residues. With 6 bases removed from V and 3 bases from J, the gap between germline ends came to 18 bases. CDR3 DNA sequence: TGCGCCAGCAGTCCCCTCTGGGCAGGGAACTACGAGCAGTACTTC. Its protein is CASSPLWAGNYEQYF.

This clonotype showed up just a few times. The chain couples TRBV2 to TRBJ2-7, with D possibly being TRBD1 or TRBD2 (5 bases each). The CDR3 totals 15 residues. Trimming took 5 bases from V and 0 from J, leaving 14 bases between them. CDR1 SNHLY and CDR2 FYNNEI come from the germline V gene. The CDR3 coding sequence is TGTGCCAGCAGTCCTCTCCGGGACCCCTCCTACGAGCAGTACTTC. It codes for CASSPLRDPSYEQYF.

This clonotype was seen repeatedly, ten times or more. V gene TRBV5-1 combines with J gene TRBJ2-3; TRBD1 or TRBD2 may be the D gene (7 bases each). Germline-derived CDR1 and CDR2 are SGHRS and YFSETQ. CDR3 size: 16 residues. V dropped 4 bases and J dropped 2 bases, with 17 bases sitting between them. CDR3 in amino acids: CASSEGRGHNTDTQYF. CDR3 sequence (DNA): TGCGCCAGCAGCGAGGGGAGGGGGCACAACACAGATACGCAGTATTTT.

This clonotype was recorded a few times. The rearrangement uses TRBV5-1 and TRBJ2-3; D gene ambiguous. Germline loops: CDR1 SGHRS, CDR2 YFSETQ. The CDR3 totals 14 residues. Trimming removed 0 bases from V and 6 bases from J, with 11 bases in between. The CDR3 region has the DNA TGCGCCAGCAGCTTGGAAGGGTTAGAGGATACGCAGTATTTT. Protein product: CASSLEGLEDTQYF.